This TCR beta chain was sequenced during a study of response to subunit inactivated influenza vaccine (dated by TCRdb to 2016 to 2018). A note on the overall study: The study used deep quantitative T cell receptor repertoire profiling to track responses to a trivalent subunit inactivated influenza vaccine.

The V end loses 2 bases and the J end loses 7 bases, and a stretch of 5 bases separates them. CDR1 MNHNS and CDR2 SASEGT were looked up in the germline V gene. Including cysteine and phenylalanine, the CDR3 has 11 amino acids. Kept here is only the CDR3 DNA, which spans 33 bases and is read in frame from base 1. Points the paper makes about the study in general: The authors proposed that each seasonal influenza vaccination may bring in only a limited number of new T cells.

On this clonotype: The clone's antigen remains unknown. No much larger clone is present one base from it, and per-base qualities are unavailable.

Receptor amplification or capture employed RT-PCR. The run used an Illumina HiSeq 2500. TCRdb handled the public reads itself, with Q25 trimming in fastp and clone calling in MiXCR, and kept productive beta chains. Identical CDR3 protein sequences are pooled into one entry, listed with their most common genes and DNA. The sample table shows hundreds of thousands of distinct CDR3 sequences, and 7.6% are seen once. The ten largest clones represent over 10% of the sample. The TCR comes from a man in his fifties or sixties who received an inactivated influenza vaccine. Donor details come from another sample of the same person, matched by shared clones. The specimen was PBMCs from blood, collected 23 months after vaccination. The sequence is built from TRBV6-1 and TRBJ2-5; the D gene cannot be named for sure. The CDR3 amino acid sequence is: CASSETLTQYF. The bases are TGTGCCAGCAGTGAAACCCTGACCCAGTACTTC.